The 6 T cell receptor beta chains reported below all come from one sample, sequenced in a study of shared clonotypes between healthy human individuals. Naive CD8 cells, CD45RO-negative and positively selected for CCR7, excluded terminally differentiated effector memory CD45RA+ cells. The repertoire was sequenced with immunoSEQ multiplex PCR; TCRdb's copy has only in-frame clones and lacks some. The sample yields approximately 810,000 clones, nearly 95% seen once. The sample taken for sequencing was naive CD8+ T cells sorted from blood. The source of these receptors is a young man in good health.

The sample holds a few counts of this clone. The chain joins TRBV7-2 to TRBJ2-2; the D is unclear. The CDR3 is 13 amino acids. The germline CDR1 and CDR2 sequences are SGHTA and FQGNSA. V lost 1 base and J 4 bases, leaving 4 bases between the germline ends. The CDR3 reads CASSLVRTGELFF. CDR3 coding DNA: TGTGCCAGCAGCTTAGTCCGCACCGGGGAGCTGTTTTTT.

The chain recombines TRBV7-3 with TRBJ2-1; 10 bases align to TRBD2. CDR1 SGHTA and CDR2 FQGTGA come from the germline V gene. The CDR3 has 17 amino acids. V dropped 1 base and J dropped 3; count of bases not matched to a gene: 6. CDR3 nucleotides: TGTGCCAGCAGCTTAAACCCTAGCGGGAGCTACTACAATGAGCAGTTCTTC. It encodes CASSLNPSGSYYNEQFF.

A note on this clone: Other DNA sequences in this specimen translate into the identical CDR3. J is TRBJ2-1 and V is TRBV10-3; 7 bases agree with TRBD2. The CDR3 is made up of 15 amino acids. Trimming cost V 3 bases and J 5 bases; bases outside gene matches: 7. Looked up from germline, CDR1 is ENHRY and CDR2 is SYGVKD. The CDR3 loop reads CAISDRPSGNNEQFF. The CDR3 nucleotides read TGTGCCATCAGTGACAGGCCTAGCGGAAACAATGAGCAGTTCTTC.

The V gene is TRBV6-6, the J gene TRBJ2-7, with TRBD1 matching 11 bases. The length of the CDR3 is 15 residues. The germline CDR1 and CDR2 sequences are MNHNY and SVGAGI (reference sequence). V dropped 6 bases and J dropped 2; count of bases not matched to a gene: 6. The CDR3 protein is CASRWSDRGPYEQYF. The CDR3 nucleotides are TGTGCCAGCAGATGGTCGGACAGGGGGCCCTACGAGCAGTACTTC.

This clone was seen a handful of times. The chain employs TRBV7-9 and TRBJ2-7, with 8 positions matching TRBD1. Germline assignment: CDR1 SEHNR and CDR2 FQNEAQ (reference sequence). This CDR3 has 15 residues. The V and J ends lost 6 bases and 3 bases, in that order; junction bases with no gene match: 10. The CDR3 DNA sequence: TGTGCCAGCAGTGATGGACAGGGCCCCTACTACGAGCAGTACTTC. It codes for CASSDGQGPYYEQYF.

Worth noting for this clone: Only one base separates this from a far larger clonotype, so it likely reflects a read error. In the same sample, other DNA sequences code for this CDR3. J is TRBJ2-2 and V is TRBV7-9; no clear D gene. Trimming shortened V by 4 bases and J by 3 bases, and 3 bases separated the two germline ends. CDR1 and CDR2 from the germline V gene are SEHNR and FQNEAQ (reference sequence). The CDR3 runs to 12 residues. CDR3 bases: TGTGCCAGCAGCTCATACACCGGGGAGCTGTTTTTT. Translation: CASSSYTGELFF.